This is a list of T cell receptor beta chains from one sample in a study of molecular identifiers for immune sequencing clone quantification. TCRdb redid the calling of the PCR reads with MiXCR, one entry per CDR3 protein. The sample consists of around 40,000 distinct CDR3 sequences, approximately 19% of them appearing once. Sequenced: naive CD8+ T cells from blood, with Jurkat cell RNA spiked in. These receptors were collected from a human donor in good health. Some libraries in this study had Jurkat cell RNA spiked in. The CDR3 runs from the conserved cysteine through the conserved F or W. A D gene is named only where the DNA matches it firmly. Clone size, where shown, is once, few, many, or a class for clones that have expanded.

J: TRBJ1-2; V: TRBV27; D: .; length: 17; size: .; DNA: TGTGCCAGCGGGATCCTTGGACAGAGACAAGATTCCTATGGCTACACCTTC; CDR3: CASGILGQRQDSYGYTF
J: TRBJ2-3; V: TRBV12-3/TRBV12-4; D: TRBD2; length: 17; size: many; DNA: TGTGCCAGCAGTTCTCCCCCAGCGGGGGGTAAAACAGATACGCAGTATTTT; CDR3: CASSSPPAGGKTDTQYF
J: TRBJ2-2; V: TRBV7-9; D: TRBD1; length: 16; size: few; DNA: TGTGCCAGCAGTCAACCGGGACAGCCGAACACCGGGGAGCTGTTTTTT; CDR3: CASSQPGQPNTGELFF
J: TRBJ2-1; V: TRBV27; D: .; length: 14; size: .; DNA: TGTGCCAGCAGCGGTGACTCAGCCAGGGATGAGCAGTTCTTC; CDR3: CASSGDSARDEQFF
J: TRBJ2-7; V: TRBV23-1; D: TRBD1; length: 14; size: few; DNA: TGCGCCAGCAGGACAGGGACAGGGGTTATTGTGCAGTACTTC; CDR3: CASRTGTGVIVQYF
J: TRBJ2-2; V: TRBV19; D: .; length: 15; size: .; DNA: TGTGCCAGTAGTATTGCAGGGGTCCTTGGCGGGGAGCTGTTTTTT; CDR3: CASSIAGVLGGELFF
J: TRBJ1-2; V: TRBV12-3/TRBV12-4; D: TRBD1; length: 13; size: .; DNA: TGTGCCAGCAGCGCGACAGGGTTCTATGGCTACACCTTC; CDR3: CASSATGFYGYTF
J: TRBJ2-3; V: TRBV27; D: .; length: 15; size: many; DNA: TGTGCCAGCAGTCCCCCCGGGACAATCACAGATACGCAGTATTTT; CDR3: CASSPPGTITDTQYF
J: TRBJ1-6; V: TRBV7-2; D: TRBD1; length: 16; size: many; DNA: TGTGCCAGCAGCTTAGAGTCGGGACAGACTAATTCACCCCTCCACTTT; CDR3: CASSLESGQTNSPLHF
J: TRBJ2-1; V: TRBV14; D: TRBD2; length: 16; size: .; DNA: TGTGCCAGCAGCCATAGGCGGGAGGGGGCCTACAATGAGCAGTTCTTC; CDR3: CASSHRREGAYNEQFF
J: TRBJ2-2; V: TRBV27; D: .; length: 13; size: many; DNA: TGTGCCAGCAGTTTAGCCGACACCGGGGAGCTGTTTTTT; CDR3: CASSLADTGELFF
J: TRBJ2-2; V: TRBV13; D: TRBD1; length: 16; size: .; DNA: TGTGCCAGCAGCTTAGAGGGGACAGCGAACACCGGGGAGCTGTTTTTT; CDR3: CASSLEGTANTGELFF
J: TRBJ2-3; V: TRBV7-9; D: .; length: 13; size: .; DNA: TGTGCCAGCAGCGACAGTAGCACAGATACGCAGTATTTT; CDR3: CASSDSSTDTQYF
J: TRBJ2-3; V: TRBV4-1; D: .; length: 15; size: many; DNA: TGCGCCAGCAGCTCACCAGCGGATAGCACAGATACGCAGTATTTT; CDR3: CASSSPADSTDTQYF
J: TRBJ2-7; V: TRBV28; D: TRBD2; length: 18; size: many; DNA: TGTGCCAGCAGAAAGACCCCGGGACTAGCGGGAGTGGGCTACGAGCAGTACTTC; CDR3: CASRKTPGLAGVGYEQYF
J: TRBJ2-7; V: TRBV5-6; D: .; length: 15; size: many; DNA: TGTGCCAGCAGCTTGGATGCGACACCCTCCTACGAGCAGTACTTC; CDR3: CASSLDATPSYEQYF
J: TRBJ2-2; V: TRBV7-9; D: .; length: 15; size: many; DNA: TGTGCCAGCAGCTTAGAAGTCATGAACACCGGGGAGCTGTTTTTT; CDR3: CASSLEVMNTGELFF
J: TRBJ2-7; V: TRBV21-1; D: .; length: 14; size: many; DNA: TGTGCCAGCAGCCAGAAGATGGTTTACTACGAGCAGTACTTC; CDR3: CASSQKMVYYEQYF
J: TRBJ2-7; V: TRBV4-1; D: TRBD1; length: 16; size: many; DNA: TGCGCCAGCAGCCAAGTAGGTGTGACAGGGGGCTACGAGCAGTACTTC; CDR3: CASSQVGVTGGYEQYF
J: TRBJ2-5; V: TRBV20-1; D: .; length: 13; size: many; DNA: TGCAGTGCGGTACAGGCCGACCAAGAGACCCAGTACTTC; CDR3: CSAVQADQETQYF
J: TRBJ2-1; V: TRBV5-1; D: TRBD2; length: 16; size: .; DNA: TGCGCCAGCAGCTTCGGACTAGCGGGTGCTAACGATGAGCAGTTCTTC; CDR3: CASSFGLAGANDEQFF
J: TRBJ1-5; V: TRBV21-1; D: .; length: 17; size: many; DNA: TGTGCCAGCAGCAAAGCGCAAGGAGGGATCAGCAATCAGCCCCAGCATTTT; CDR3: CASSKAQGGISNQPQHF
J: TRBJ2-7; V: TRBV5-5; D: .; length: 14; size: many; DNA: TGTGCCAGCAGCTTGGTATGGGGGTCCTACGAGCAGTACTTC; CDR3: CASSLVWGSYEQYF
J: TRBJ2-3; V: TRBV7-2; D: TRBD2; length: 16; size: many; DNA: TGTGCCAGCAGCTTAAACGAGGGAGGGTACACAGATACGCAGTATTTT; CDR3: CASSLNEGGYTDTQYF
J: TRBJ2-7; V: TRBV9; D: .; length: 14; size: many; DNA: TGTGCCAGCAGCGGAGGTCAGGGGCCCTACGAGCAGTACTTC; CDR3: CASSGGQGPYEQYF
J: TRBJ2-3; V: TRBV7-9; D: .; length: 13; size: many; DNA: TGTGCCAGCAGCTTAGTCCTTCATGATACGCAGTATTTT; CDR3: CASSLVLHDTQYF
J: TRBJ1-2; V: TRBV5-1; D: .; length: 16; size: many; DNA: TGCGCCAGCAGCTTGGCCCCCAGGGGCGCGGACTATGGCTACACCTTC; CDR3: CASSLAPRGADYGYTF
J: TRBJ2-7; V: TRBV6-6; D: .; length: 12; size: many; DNA: TGTGCCAGCAGTGACGACAGCTACGAGCAGTACTTC; CDR3: CASSDDSYEQYF
J: TRBJ2-1; V: TRBV4-1; D: .; length: 16; size: many; DNA: TGCGCCAGCAGCCAAGTCTATGCGGCGAGTTACAATGAGCAGTTCTTC; CDR3: CASSQVYAASYNEQFF
J: TRBJ2-1; V: TRBV20-1; D: .; length: 16; size: few; DNA: TGCAGTGCTAGAGCCGGCCCGCCCCACTCCTACAATGAGCAGTTCTTC; CDR3: CSARAGPPHSYNEQFF
J: TRBJ2-6; V: TRBV19; D: .; length: 13; size: .; DNA: TGTGCCAACGTAGTCTCTGGGGCCAACGTCCTGACTTTC; CDR3: CANVVSGANVLTF
J: TRBJ2-2; V: TRBV24-1; D: .; length: 16; size: few; DNA: TGTGCCACCAGTGATCCAGGGCGGGTAGGGACCGGGGAGCTGTTTTTT; CDR3: CATSDPGRVGTGELFF
J: TRBJ2-7; V: TRBV4-1; D: .; length: 14; size: many; DNA: TGCGCCAGCAGCCAAGCCAGCAGAGGTTACGAGCAGTACTTC; CDR3: CASSQASRGYEQYF
J: TRBJ2-3; V: TRBV9; D: .; length: 16; size: .; DNA: TGTGCCAGCAGCGACCCCGGGACTGACAGCTTGGATACGCAGTATTTT; CDR3: CASSDPGTDSLDTQYF
J: TRBJ1-4; V: TRBV11-2; D: TRBD1; length: 14; size: .; DNA: TGTGCCAGCAGCCCTGGACAGGGTCGAGAAAAACTGTTTTTT; CDR3: CASSPGQGREKLFF
J: TRBJ1-2; V: TRBV13; D: TRBD1; length: 17; size: few; DNA: TGTGCCAGCAGCCCCGCGTGGGGACAGGATATTTCCTATGGCTACACCTTC; CDR3: CASSPAWGQDISYGYTF
J: TRBJ2-3; V: TRBV6-5; D: .; length: 14; size: many; DNA: TGTGCCAGCAGAGAATGGACTAGCACAGATACGCAGTATTTT; CDR3: CASREWTSTDTQYF
J: TRBJ2-3; V: TRBV4-3; D: .; length: 16; size: medium-sized; DNA: TGCGCCAGCAGCCAAGATCGTGGCAGCCTAACAGATACGCAGTATTTT; CDR3: CASSQDRGSLTDTQYF
J: TRBJ2-5; V: TRBV12-3/TRBV12-4; D: .; length: 14; size: .; DNA: TGTGCCAGCAGTACGGACACGGTCCAAGAGACCCAGTACTTC; CDR3: CASSTDTVQETQYF
J: TRBJ2-7; V: TRBV24-1; D: .; length: 16; size: few; DNA: TGTGCCACCAGTGACCCATTGGGCCAGAACTCCTACGAGCAGTACTTC; CDR3: CATSDPLGQNSYEQYF
J: TRBJ2-2; V: TRBV6-2/TRBV6-3; D: .; length: 14; size: once; DNA: TGTGCCAGCAGTTACTCGTGGGACACCGGGGAGCTGTTTTTT; CDR3: CASSYSWDTGELFF
J: TRBJ2-3; V: TRBV11-2; D: .; length: 13; size: many; DNA: TGTGCCAGCGGGCGAGGATCTGCAGATACGCAGTATTTT; CDR3: CASGRGSADTQYF
J: TRBJ1-1; V: TRBV5-1; D: .; length: 14; size: .; DNA: TGCGCCAGCAGCTTGTCACAGGGAGGGACTGAAGCTTTCTTT; CDR3: CASSLSQGGTEAFF
J: TRBJ2-1; V: TRBV7-2; D: TRBD2; length: 17; size: many; DNA: TGTGCCAGCAGCTTAGGTTTGGGGGAGGGTGCCCTCAATGAGCAGTTCTTC; CDR3: CASSLGLGEGALNEQFF
J: TRBJ2-7; V: TRBV29-1; D: .; length: 15; size: many; DNA: TGCAGCGTTGAAGAAGACAAGACCAGCTCCTACGAGCAGTACTTC; CDR3: CSVEEDKTSSYEQYF
J: TRBJ1-1; V: TRBV7-2; D: TRBD1; length: 16; size: many; DNA: TGTGCCAGCAGTTCCCTAGGGACAGACCTGAAGTCTGAAGCTTTCTTT; CDR3: CASSSLGTDLKSEAFF